This TCR beta chain was observed in a study of T cell responses to AZD1222 COVID-19 vaccine. Overall study findings and caveats: Only six or seven AZD1222 recipients tested seropositive at baseline.

Repertoires were generated with immunoSEQ multiplex PCR, while TCRdb's copy carries only in-frame clones and drops some. This table holds more than 110,000 clones, roughly 89% found once. CDR3 length: 16 amino acids. V lost 3 bases and J lost 4; bases outside the gene matches: 11. The germline gives CDR1 SGDLS, CDR2 YYNGEE. About this clone: Its antigen is unidentified.

This TCR was recovered from an adult in good health. V is TRBV9 and J is TRBJ1-2, with 8 bases aligning to TRBD1. The starting material was peripheral blood, obtained on day 0 of AZD1222 vaccination. The CDR3 spells CASSADRDGLFYGYTF. The CDR3 DNA reads TGTGCCAGCAGCGCGGACAGGGATGGCCTTTTCTATGGCTACACCTTC.